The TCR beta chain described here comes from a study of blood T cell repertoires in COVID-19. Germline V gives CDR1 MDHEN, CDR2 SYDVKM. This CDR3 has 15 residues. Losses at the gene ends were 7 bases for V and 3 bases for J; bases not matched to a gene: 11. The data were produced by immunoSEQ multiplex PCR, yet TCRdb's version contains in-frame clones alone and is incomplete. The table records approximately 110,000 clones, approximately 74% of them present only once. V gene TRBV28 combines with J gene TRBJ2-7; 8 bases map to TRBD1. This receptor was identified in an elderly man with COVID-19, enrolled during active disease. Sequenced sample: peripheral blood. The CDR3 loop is CASTLHRGAIYEQYF. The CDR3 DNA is TGTGCCAGCACCCTACACAGGGGGGCAATCTACGAGCAGTACTTC.